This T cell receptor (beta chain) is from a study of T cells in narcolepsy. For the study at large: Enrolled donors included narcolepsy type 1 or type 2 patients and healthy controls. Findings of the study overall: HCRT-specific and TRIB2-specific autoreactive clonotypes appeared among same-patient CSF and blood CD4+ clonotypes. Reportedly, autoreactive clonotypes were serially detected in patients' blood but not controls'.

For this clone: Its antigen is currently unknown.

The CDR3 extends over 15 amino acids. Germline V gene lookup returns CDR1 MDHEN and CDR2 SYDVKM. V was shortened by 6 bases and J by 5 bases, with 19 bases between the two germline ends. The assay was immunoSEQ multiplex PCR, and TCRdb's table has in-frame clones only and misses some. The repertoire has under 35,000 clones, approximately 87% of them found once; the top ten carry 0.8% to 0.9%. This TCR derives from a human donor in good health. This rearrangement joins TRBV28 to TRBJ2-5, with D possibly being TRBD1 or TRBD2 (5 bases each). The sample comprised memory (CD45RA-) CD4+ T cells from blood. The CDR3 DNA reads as TGTGCCAGCAGCCGGGACCAACTCATCAGGGAGACCCAGTACTTC. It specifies CASSRDQLIRETQYF.